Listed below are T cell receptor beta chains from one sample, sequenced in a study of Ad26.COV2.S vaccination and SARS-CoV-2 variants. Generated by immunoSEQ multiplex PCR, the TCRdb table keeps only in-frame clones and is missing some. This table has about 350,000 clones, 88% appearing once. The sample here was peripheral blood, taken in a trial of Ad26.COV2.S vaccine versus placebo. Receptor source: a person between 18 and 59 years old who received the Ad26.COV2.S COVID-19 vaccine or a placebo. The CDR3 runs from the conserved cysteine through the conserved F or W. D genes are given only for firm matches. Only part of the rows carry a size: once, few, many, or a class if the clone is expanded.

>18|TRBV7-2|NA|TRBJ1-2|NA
CASSPQSGRQTSNYGYTF
TGTGCCAGCAGCCCACAATCCGGACGACAGACTTCTAACTATGGCTACACCTTC
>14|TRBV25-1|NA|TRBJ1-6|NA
CASSAGPYNSPLHF
TGTGCCAGCAGTGCGGGGCCGTATAATTCACCCCTCCACTTT
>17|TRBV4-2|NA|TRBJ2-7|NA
CASSQGDYRDSLYEQYF
TGTGCCAGCAGCCAAGGGGACTACCGGGACAGCCTCTACGAGCAGTACTTC
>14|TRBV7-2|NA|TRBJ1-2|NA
CASSPPGINYGYTF
TGTGCCAGCAGCCCCCCCGGGATCAACTATGGCTACACCTTC
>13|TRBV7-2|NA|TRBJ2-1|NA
CASSLFPANEQFF
TGTGCCAGCAGCTTATTTCCGGCTAATGAGCAGTTCTTC
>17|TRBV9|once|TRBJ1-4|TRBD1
CASSALQGARTNEKLFF
TGTGCCAGCAGCGCACTACAGGGGGCGCGAACTAATGAAAAACTGTTTTTT
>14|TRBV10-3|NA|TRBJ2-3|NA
CAITGGGRGDTQYF
TGTGCCATAACAGGGGGCGGGAGGGGAGATACGCAGTATTTT
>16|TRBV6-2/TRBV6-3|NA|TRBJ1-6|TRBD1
CASSLGQGARGSPLHF
TGTGCCAGCAGTTTGGGACAGGGGGCTCGCGGTTCACCCCTCCACTTT
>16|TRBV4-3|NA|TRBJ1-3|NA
CASSQDQHTAGNTIYF
TGCGCCAGCAGCCAGGACCAACACACTGCTGGAAACACCATATATTTT
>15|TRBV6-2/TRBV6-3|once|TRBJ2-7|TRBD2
CASSAAGGPTYEQYF
TGTGCCAGCAGCGCGGCGGGAGGCCCTACCTACGAGCAGTACTTC
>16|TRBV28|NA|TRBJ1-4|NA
CASSYLTGSTNEKLFF
TGTGCCAGCAGTTATCTTACAGGGTCAACTAATGAAAAACTGTTTTTT
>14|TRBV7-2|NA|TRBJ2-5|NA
CASTEQGGWETQYF
TGTGCCAGCACCGAGCAGGGGGGATGGGAGACCCAGTACTTC
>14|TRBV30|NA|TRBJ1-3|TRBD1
CAQYRGGSGNTIYF
TGTGCCCAATACAGGGGTGGCTCTGGAAACACCATATATTTT
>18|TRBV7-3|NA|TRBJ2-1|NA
CASSSRIRGRTSYNEQFF
TGTGCCAGCAGCTCCCGAATCCGGGGCCGGACCTCCTACAATGAGCAGTTCTTC
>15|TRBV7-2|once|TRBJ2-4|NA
CASSLGTASENIQYF
TGTGCCAGCAGCTTAGGGACAGCAAGCGAAAACATTCAGTACTTC
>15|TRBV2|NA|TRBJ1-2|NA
CASSDWQGVNYGYTF
TGTGCCAGCAGTGACTGGCAGGGAGTCAACTATGGCTACACCTTC
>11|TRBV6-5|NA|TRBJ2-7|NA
CASKRAYEQYF
TGTGCCAGCAAGAGGGCTTACGAGCAGTACTTC
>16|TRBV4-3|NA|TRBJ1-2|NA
CASSQPSGGRSYGYTF
TGCGCCAGCAGCCAACCTAGCGGGGGGCGAAGCTATGGCTACACCTTC
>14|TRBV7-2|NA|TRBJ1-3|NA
CASSKQASGNTIYF
TGTGCCAGCAGCAAACAGGCCTCTGGAAACACCATATATTTT
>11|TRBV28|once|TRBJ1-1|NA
CASISNTEAFF
TGTGCCAGCATCAGCAACACTGAAGCTTTCTTT
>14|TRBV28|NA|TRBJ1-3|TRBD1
CASSTYRGRNTIYF
TGTGCCAGCAGTACCTACAGGGGGCGGAACACCATATATTTT
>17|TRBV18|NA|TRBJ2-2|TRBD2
CASSQTGTSGATGELFF
TGTGCCAGCTCACAAACCGGGACTAGCGGGGCCACCGGGGAGCTGTTTTTT
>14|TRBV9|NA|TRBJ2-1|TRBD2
CASSVSGGANEQFF
TGTGCCAGCAGCGTCAGCGGGGGGGCGAATGAGCAGTTCTTC
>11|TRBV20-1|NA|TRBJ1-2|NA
CSAHGGGGYTF
TGCAGTGCTCATGGAGGCGGGGGCTACACCTTC
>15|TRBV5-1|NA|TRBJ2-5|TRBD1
CASSPDGTGLETQYF
TGCGCCAGCAGCCCCGACGGGACAGGGTTGGAGACCCAGTACTTC
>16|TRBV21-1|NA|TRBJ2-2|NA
CASSKGGTENTGELFF
TGTGCCAGCAGCAAAGGGGGGACAGAGAACACCGGGGAGCTGTTTTTT
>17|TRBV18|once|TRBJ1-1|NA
CASSPGGGRTPNTEAFF
TGTGCCAGCTCACCAGGCGGTGGAAGGACTCCGAACACTGAAGCTTTCTTT
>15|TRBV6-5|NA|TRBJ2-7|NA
CASAPGPPIQGLQYF
TGTGCCAGCGCCCCAGGACCTCCGATACAGGGTTTGCAGTACTTC
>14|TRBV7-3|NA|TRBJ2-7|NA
CASSLDKGASEQYF
TGTGCCAGCAGCTTAGACAAGGGCGCCTCCGAGCAGTACTTC
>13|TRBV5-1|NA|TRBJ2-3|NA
CASSAGTGDTQYF
TGCGCCAGCAGCGCGGGGACGGGAGATACGCAGTATTTT
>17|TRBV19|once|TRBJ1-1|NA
CASSIPSTDRIGTEAFF
TGTGCCAGTAGTATTCCCTCTACCGACAGGATCGGCACTGAAGCTTTCTTT
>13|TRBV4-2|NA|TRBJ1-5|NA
CASSRNEGQPQHF
TGTGCCAGCAGCCGCAATGAAGGGCAGCCCCAGCATTTT
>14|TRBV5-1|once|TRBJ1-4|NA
CASSSTSWNEKLFF
TGCGCCAGCAGCTCGACATCCTGGAATGAAAAACTGTTTTTT
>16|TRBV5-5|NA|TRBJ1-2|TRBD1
CASSLGTGQGMAGYTF
TGTGCCAGCAGCCTTGGTACCGGACAGGGAATGGCTGGCTACACCTTC
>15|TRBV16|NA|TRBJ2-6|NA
CASSQGTAGANVLTF
TGTGCCAGCAGCCAAGGGACGGCTGGGGCCAACGTCCTGACTTTC
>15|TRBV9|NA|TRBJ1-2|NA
CASSVGVEGYYGYTF
TGTGCCAGCAGCGTAGGGGTGGAGGGATACTATGGCTACACCTTC
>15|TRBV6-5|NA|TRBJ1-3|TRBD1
CASSSTGVSGNTIYF
TGTGCCAGCAGTTCGACAGGGGTCTCTGGAAACACCATATATTTT
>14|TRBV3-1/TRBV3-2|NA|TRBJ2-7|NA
CASSQDVTSYEQYF
TGTGCCAGCAGCCAAGATGTCACCTCCTACGAGCAGTACTTC
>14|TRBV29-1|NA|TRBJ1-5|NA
CSVVAGAGNQPQHF
TGCAGCGTTGTTGCAGGGGCTGGCAATCAGCCCCAGCATTTT
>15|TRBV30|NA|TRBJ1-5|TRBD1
CAWRGPDRAGGPQHF
TGTGCCTGGAGGGGGCCCGACAGGGCCGGTGGGCCCCAGCATTTT
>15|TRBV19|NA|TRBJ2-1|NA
CASSPRKDFNNEQFF
TGTGCCAGTAGTCCGCGGAAAGATTTCAACAATGAGCAGTTCTTC
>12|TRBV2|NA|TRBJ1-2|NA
CGGVKEDYGYTF
TGTGGCGGGGTGAAGGAGGACTATGGCTACACCTTC
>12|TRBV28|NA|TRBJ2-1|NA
CASSFVGNEQFF
TGTGCCAGCAGTTTCGTGGGGAATGAGCAGTTCTTC
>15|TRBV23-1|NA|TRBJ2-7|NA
CASSQSRKGRYEQYF
TGCGCCAGCAGTCAATCTCGGAAGGGACGCTACGAGCAGTACTTC
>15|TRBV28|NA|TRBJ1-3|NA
CASSPPGDSGNTIYF
TGTGCCAGCAGTCCGCCCGGAGACTCTGGAAACACCATATATTTT
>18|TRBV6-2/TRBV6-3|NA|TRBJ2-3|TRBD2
CASSYPVRSGAGTDTQYF
TGTGCCAGCAGTTACCCCGTCAGGAGCGGGGCTGGCACAGATACGCAGTATTTT
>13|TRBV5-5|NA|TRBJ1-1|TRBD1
CASSADRSTEAFF
TGTGCCAGCAGCGCGGACAGGAGCACTGAAGCTTTCTTT
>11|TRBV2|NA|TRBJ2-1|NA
CASKTRNEQFF
TGTGCCAGCAAGACCCGGAATGAGCAGTTCTTC
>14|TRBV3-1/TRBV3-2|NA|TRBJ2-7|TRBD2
CASSQFGGGYEQYF
TGTGCCAGCAGCCAATTTGGCGGGGGCTACGAGCAGTACTTC
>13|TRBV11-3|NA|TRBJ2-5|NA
CASSRTAGETQYF
TGTGCCAGCAGCCGGACCGCTGGGGAGACCCAGTACTTC
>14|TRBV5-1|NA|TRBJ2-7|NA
CASSAQQVGGEQYF
TGCGCCAGCAGCGCCCAACAGGTGGGAGGCGAGCAGTACTTC
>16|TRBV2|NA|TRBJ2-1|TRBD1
CASSGIGTGETNEQFF
TGTGCCAGCAGTGGAATCGGGACAGGGGAGACCAATGAGCAGTTCTTC
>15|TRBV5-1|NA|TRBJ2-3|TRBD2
CASSRGGGSTDTQYF
TGCGCCAGCAGCCGCGGGGGTGGATCCACAGATACGCAGTATTTT
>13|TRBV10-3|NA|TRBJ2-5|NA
CAISEMGQETQYF
TGTGCCATCAGTGAGATGGGTCAAGAGACCCAGTACTTC
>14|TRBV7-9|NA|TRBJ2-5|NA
CASRDQGGLETQYF
TGTGCCAGCAGGGACCAGGGGGGCTTGGAGACCCAGTACTTC
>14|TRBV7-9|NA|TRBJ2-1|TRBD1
CASSLSTGNNEQFF
TGTGCCAGCAGCTTATCGACAGGGAACAATGAGCAGTTCTTC
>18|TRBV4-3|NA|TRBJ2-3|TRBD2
CASSQGSGITYITDTQYF
TGCGCCAGCAGCCAAGGCAGCGGGATCACTTACATCACAGATACGCAGTATTTT
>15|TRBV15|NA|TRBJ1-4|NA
CATSRGGASNEKLFF
TGTGCCACCAGCAGAGGTGGGGCTTCGAATGAAAAACTGTTTTTT
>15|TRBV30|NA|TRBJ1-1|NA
CAWTPRTGMNTEAFF
TGTGCCTGGACCCCACGTACCGGGATGAACACTGAAGCTTTCTTT